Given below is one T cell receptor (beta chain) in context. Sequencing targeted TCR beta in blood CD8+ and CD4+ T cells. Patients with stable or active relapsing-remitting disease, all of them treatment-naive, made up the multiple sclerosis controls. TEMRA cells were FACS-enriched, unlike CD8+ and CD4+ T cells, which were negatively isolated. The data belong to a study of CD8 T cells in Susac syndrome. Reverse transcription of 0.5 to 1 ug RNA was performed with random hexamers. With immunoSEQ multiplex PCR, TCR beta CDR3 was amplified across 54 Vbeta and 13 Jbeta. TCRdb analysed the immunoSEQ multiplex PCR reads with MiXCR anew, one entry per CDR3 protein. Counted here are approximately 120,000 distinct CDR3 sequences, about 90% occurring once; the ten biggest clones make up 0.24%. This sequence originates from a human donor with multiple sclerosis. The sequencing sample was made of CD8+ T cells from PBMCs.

In DNA, the CDR3 is TGTGCCAGCAGCTTAAACGGCAACTATGGCTACACCTTC. This codes for CASSLNGNYGYTF. The rearrangement joins TRBV7-9 to TRBJ1-2, with D hard to call. The CDR3 sequence is 13 residues long. Trimming cost V 2 bases and J 2 bases, with 6 bases left between them. Looked up from germline, CDR1 is SEHNR and CDR2 is FQNEAQ (reference sequence).